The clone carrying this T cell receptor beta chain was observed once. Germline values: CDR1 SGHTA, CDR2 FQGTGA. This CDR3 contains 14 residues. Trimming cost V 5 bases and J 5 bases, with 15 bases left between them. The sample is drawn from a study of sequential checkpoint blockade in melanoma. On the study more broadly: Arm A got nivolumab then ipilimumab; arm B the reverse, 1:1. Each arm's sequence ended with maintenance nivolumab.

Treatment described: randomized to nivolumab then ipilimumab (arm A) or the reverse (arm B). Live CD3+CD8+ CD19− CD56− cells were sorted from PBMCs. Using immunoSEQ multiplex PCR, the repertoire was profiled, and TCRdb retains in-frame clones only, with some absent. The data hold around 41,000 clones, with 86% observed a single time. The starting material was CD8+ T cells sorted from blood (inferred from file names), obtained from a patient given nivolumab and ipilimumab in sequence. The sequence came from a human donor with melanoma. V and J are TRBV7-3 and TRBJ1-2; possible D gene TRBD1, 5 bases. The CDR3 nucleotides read TGTGCCAGCAGCCCCGGCCAAGGGGTATATGGCTACACCTTC. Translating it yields CASSPGQGVYGYTF.